The 24 T cell receptor beta chains reported below all come from one sample, sequenced in a study of blood T cell repertoires in COVID-19. Generated by immunoSEQ multiplex PCR, the TCRdb table keeps only in-frame clones and is missing some. The profile shows under 200,000 clones, about 89% of them singletons. The source material was PBMCs or T cells enriched from blood (not recorded which). The receptors stem from a young woman who had recovered from COVID-19.

The genes are TRBV5-1 and TRBJ2-3; TRBD2 matches 13 bases. Germline-derived CDR1 and CDR2 are SGHRS and YFSETQ. With V trimmed by 5 bases and J by 2 bases, 11 bases remained unmatched. There are 18 residues in the CDR3. The CDR3 is CASRNPIGTSGNTDTQYF. The CDR3, as DNA: TGCGCCAGCAGAAACCCAATAGGGACTAGCGGGAACACAGATACGCAGTATTTT.

This chain links TRBV11-2 with TRBJ2-7, with 12 bases matching TRBD2. The CDR3 consists of 15 residues. Germline loops: CDR1 SGHAT, CDR2 FQNNGV. V lost 4 bases, J lost 2 bases, and 3 bases stayed unmatched. This chain's CDR3 is CASSYRTSGTYEQYF. CDR3 coding DNA: TGTGCCAGCAGCTACCGGACTAGCGGGACCTACGAGCAGTACTTC. Complete variable domain (other parts from reference TRBV11-2 and TRBJ2-7): EAGVAQSPRYKIIEKRQSVAFWCNPISGHATLYWYQQILGQGPKLLIQFQNNGVVDDSQLPKDRFSAERLKGVDSTLKIQPAKLEDSAVYLCASSYRTSGTYEQYFGPGTRLTVT.

Details on this clone: One end of the junction fails to match germline, which may point to a read error. CDR3 loop: CAGRQGSDTGELFF. The CDR3 bases are TGTGCCGGGAGACAGGGGTCCGACACCGGGGAGCTGTTTTTT. This chain connects TRBV30 to TRBJ2-2, with 8 nucleotides matching TRBD1. Germline V gene lookup returns CDR1 GTSNPN and CDR2 SVGIG (reference sequence). This CDR3 is built from 14 residues. Full variable domain (rest looked up from reference TRBV30 and TRBJ2-2): SQTIHQWPATLVQPVGSPLSLECTVEGTSNPNLYWYRQAAGRGLQLLFYSVGIGQISSEVPQNLSASRPQDRQFILSSKKLLLSDSGFYLCAGRQGSDTGELFFGEGSRLTVL.

This chain joins TRBV25-1 and TRBJ1-1; 7 bases agree with TRBD1. V shed 3 bases and J 6 bases; nucleotides not matched to a gene: 4. This CDR3 is built from 13 residues. The germline V gene has CDR1 MGHDK and CDR2 SYGVNS. The DNA of the CDR3 is TGTGCCAGCAGTGAGACAGGGTCGGCTGAAGCTTTCTTT. This encodes CASSETGSAEAFF.

This chain connects TRBV18 to TRBJ1-1; D not certain. The V gene lost 3 bases and the J gene lost 1 base, with 9 bases spanning the gap. The CDR3 is made up of 14 amino acids. Germline CDR1 is KGHSH and CDR2 is LQKENI. This chain's CDR3 is CASSPLEGNTEAFF. CDR3 nucleotides: TGTGCCAGCTCACCGTTAGAGGGGAACACTGAAGCTTTCTTT.

The J gene is TRBJ2-7, the V gene TRBV27; 8 positions match TRBD1. V dropped 7 bases and J dropped 2; count of bases not matched to a gene: 10. CDR1 is MNHEY and CDR2 is SMNVEV in the germline V gene (reference sequence). CDR3 length: 15 residues. The CDR3 bases are TGTGCCAGCACCAATACCGGCAGGGGGCCCTACGAGCAGTACTTC. Protein sequence: CASTNTGRGPYEQYF.

The chain uses TRBV11-2 and TRBJ1-5; D might be TRBD1 (5 bases). Germline assignment: CDR1 SGHAT and CDR2 FQNNGV. This CDR3 has 14 residues. The V and J ends lost 2 bases and 3 bases respectively, with 8 bases between them. As DNA, the CDR3 is TGTGCCAGCAGCTTAAAGGGGAACAATCAGCCCCAGCATTTT. Protein product: CASSLKGNNQPQHF.

CDR3 in DNA: TGTGCCAGTAGTATTTATGCAGGGACCTACGAGCAGTACTTC. Its protein product is CASSIYAGTYEQYF. The chain joins TRBV19 to TRBJ2-7; D perhaps matches TRBD1 (5 bases). This CDR3 spans 14 amino acids. Germline V gene data show CDR1 as LNHDA and CDR2 as SQIVND (reference sequence). The germline V and J ends were trimmed by 3 bases and 2 bases, with 11 bases remaining between them.

V and J are TRBV29-1 and TRBJ2-1, with 7 bases that match TRBD2. The CDR3 covers 12 residues. The germline CDR1 and CDR2 sequences are SQVTM and ANQGSEA. The trim removed 7 bases at V and 6 bases at J, leaving 6 bases unmatched. The chain's CDR3 is CSAREGPNEQFF. In DNA form, the CDR3 reads TGCAGCGCCAGGGAGGGCCCCAATGAGCAGTTCTTC.

The chain couples TRBV11-3 to TRBJ2-7; perhaps TRBD1 as D (5 bases). The CDR3 spans 16 residues. V was shortened by 5 bases and J by 8 bases, with 25 bases between the two germline ends. Germline V lookup: CDR1 SGHNT, CDR2 YENEEA. CDR3 protein: CASSATSGPLGGKQYF. CDR3 nucleotides: TGTGCCAGCAGCGCAACATCAGGGCCCCTGGGTGGTAAGCAGTACTTC. The full variable domain, in which reference TRBV11-3 and TRBJ2-7 provide the parts outside the CDR3, is EAGVVQSPRYKIIEKKQPVAFWCNPISGHNTLYWYLQNLGQGPELLIRYENEEAVDDSQLPKDRFSAERLKGVDSTLKIQPAELGDSAVYLCASSATSGPLGGKQYFGPGTRLTVT.

This chain uses TRBV5-1 with TRBJ2-7; 12 bases are shared with TRBD1. This CDR3 region has 17 residues. Germline CDR1 SGHRS, CDR2 YFSETQ. The J segment lost 3 bases and the V segment lost 2 bases, leaving 9 bases of the junction unmatched. DNA for the CDR3: TGCGCCAGCAGCTTAGGGACAGGGGGCGCCCAATTCTACGAGCAGTACTTC. Amino acids: CASSLGTGGAQFYEQYF.

The CDR3: CASSIGAASSYEQYF. CDR3 DNA sequence: TGTGCCAGTAGTATAGGAGCGGCCAGCTCCTACGAGCAGTACTTC. The chain links TRBV19 to TRBJ2-7; TRBD2 is a possible D gene (5 bases). The CDR3 length is 15 residues. Germline lookup yields CDR1 LNHDA and CDR2 SQIVND (reference sequence). V gave up 1 base and J gave up 0 bases, with 10 bases separating them.

This clone was observed a single time. This chain links TRBV2 with TRBJ2-7; no clear D gene. The CDR3 is 13 residues long. CDR1 SNHLY and CDR2 FYNNEI come from the germline V gene. With 6 bases removed from V and 2 bases from J, the gap between germline ends came to 11 bases. The CDR3 reads CASRVDLAYEQYF. CDR3 nucleotides: TGTGCCAGCAGGGTAGATTTGGCCTACGAGCAGTACTTC.

The rearrangement uses TRBV27 and TRBJ2-5; 8 nucleotides agree with TRBD1. The CDR3 is 15 residues long. V was pared by 6 bases and J by 3 bases, with 9 bases of the junction left unmatched. Germline assignment: CDR1 MNHEY and CDR2 SMNVEV (reference sequence). The CDR3 DNA sequence: TGTGCCAGCAGCCCTACATGGGACAGGAAAGAGACCCAGTACTTC. Protein: CASSPTWDRKETQYF.

V gene TRBV6-5 combines with J gene TRBJ1-2; 8 bases are a match to TRBD1. The CDR3 is 14 amino acids. From germline, CDR1 is MNHEY and CDR2 SVGAGI. Unmatched junction bases numbered 10, after V lost 6 bases and J lost 7 bases. Here the CDR3 DNA reads TGTGCCAGCAGCCTTCGGACAGGGCTGAGTGGCTACACCTTC. Encoded protein: CASSLRTGLSGYTF.

This chain joins TRBV5-1 and TRBJ2-3; 7 nucleotides match TRBD2. Germline assignment: CDR1 SGHRS and CDR2 YFSETQ. The V gene end was trimmed by 4 bases and the J gene end by 9 bases; junction bases not matched to a gene: 5. This CDR3 comprises 12 residues. The CDR3 nucleotides read TGCGCCAGCAGCCGGCTAGCGGACACGCAGTATTTT. This translates into CASSRLADTQYF. Full variable domain (outside the CDR3, taken from reference TRBV5-1 and TRBJ2-3): KAGVTQTPRYLIKTRGQQVTLSCSPISGHRSVSWYQQTPGQGLQFLFEYFSETQRNKGNFPGRFSGRQFSNSRSEMNVSTLELGDSALYLCASSRLADTQYFGPGTRLTVL.

This chain joins TRBV7-2 and TRBJ2-7; 7 bases are a match to TRBD2. J gave up 3 bases and V 3 bases, and 5 bases lay outside the gene matches. This CDR3 comprises 14 residues. Per germline, CDR1 SGHTA and CDR2 FQGNSA. The CDR3 DNA is TGTGCCAGCAGCTTTAGAGCGGGGCACTACGAGCAGTACTTC. This sequence encodes CASSFRAGHYEQYF.

CDR3 bases: TGCGCCAGCAGCGGTATGACTAGCGGAGAGACCCAGTACTTC. Translated, it gives CASSGMTSGETQYF. The chain couples TRBV5-1 to TRBJ2-5; TRBD2 matches at 9 bases. Trimming removed 4 bases from V and 4 bases from J; junction bases left unmatched: 5. Germline CDR1 and CDR2: SGHRS and YFSETQ. The CDR3 runs 14 residues.

Only one count was recorded for this clone. The J gene is TRBJ1-6, the V gene TRBV5-4; TRBD1 might be the D (6 bases). Trimming left V 4 bases short and J 14 bases short, with 25 bases between. The germline V gene has CDR1 SGHNT and CDR2 YYREEE (reference sequence). The CDR3 is 16 residues long. CDR3 protein: CASSRNQGHPDSALHF. Here the CDR3 DNA reads TGTGCCAGCAGCCGAAACCAGGGACACCCGGATTCGGCCCTCCACTTT.

The chain has TRBV6-4 and TRBJ2-1, with TRBD2 identical over 11 bases. Losses at the gene ends were 3 bases for V and 9 bases for J; bases not matched to a gene: 4. Germline lookup yields CDR1 MRHNA and CDR2 SNTAGT. This CDR3 is 14 amino acids long. The CDR3 sequence: CASSETSGMGEQFF. CDR3 DNA: TGTGCCAGCAGTGAGACTAGCGGGATGGGTGAGCAGTTCTTC.

The rearrangement links TRBV7-3 to TRBJ2-1, with D hard to call. Trimming left V 2 bases short and J 8 bases short, with 16 bases between. CDR1 is SGHTA, CDR2 FQGTGA, per germline. This CDR3 contains 15 residues. The CDR3 region has the DNA TGTGCCAGCAGCTTATCTGGTGGAGTCGGTGATGAGCAGTTCTTC. This encodes CASSLSGGVGDEQFF.

The chain recombines TRBV13 with TRBJ2-7; 9 bases match TRBD2. After removal of 3 bases from V and 2 bases from J, the junction contained 8 bases not matched to a gene. Germline V gene lookup returns CDR1 PRHDT and CDR2 FYEKMQ (reference sequence). The CDR3 runs 16 residues. The CDR3: CASSLVGAGGAYEQYF. DNA for the CDR3: TGTGCCAGCAGCTTGGTAGGAGCGGGAGGTGCCTACGAGCAGTACTTC.

The rearrangement uses TRBV18 and TRBJ1-1, with D unclear. The CDR3 has 14 amino acids. The germline V gene encodes CDR1 KGHSH and CDR2 LQKENI. With 4 bases removed from V and 6 bases from J, the gap between germline ends came to 15 bases. Here the CDR3 DNA reads TGTGCCAGCTCACTAATCTCCGGTAGCCCTGAAGCTTTCTTT. It encodes CASSLISGSPEAFF.

J is TRBJ1-2 and V is TRBV11-2; TRBD1 might be the D (6 bases). The CDR3 contains 12 residues. V was trimmed by 9 bases and J by 1 base, leaving 9 bases between them. CDR1 SGHAT and CDR2 FQNNGV come from the germline V gene. CDR3 coding DNA: TGTGCCAGTGGACAGAGTAACTATGGCTACACCTTC. Amino acids: CASGQSNYGYTF. Full variable domain (rest looked up from reference TRBV11-2 and TRBJ1-2): EAGVAQSPRYKIIEKRQSVAFWCNPISGHATLYWYQQILGQGPKLLIQFQNNGVVDDSQLPKDRFSAERLKGVDSTLKIQPAKLEDSAVYLCASGQSNYGYTFGSGTRLTVV.